The 7 T cell receptor beta chains below all came from one sample that was sequenced in a study of graft-versus-host responses after intestinal transplantation. Antigens for these TCRs are unknown. The repertoire was sequenced with immunoSEQ multiplex PCR; TCRdb's copy has only in-frame clones and lacks some. The sample contains about 36,000 clones, around 94% of which appear only once. The specimen was unstimulated CD4+ T cells sorted from spleen or lymph node cells, collected before transplant. The receptor source for this set is a human donor who was the organ donor for an intestinal transplant.

The rearrangement joins TRBV9 to TRBJ2-3; the D is unclear. The length of the CDR3 is 13 residues. In germline, CDR1 is SGDLS, CDR2 YYNGEE. The ends were cut back, 0 bases at V and 2 bases at J, with 4 bases in the middle. The CDR3 DNA reads as TGTGCCAGCAGCGTAGGACCCACAGATACGCAGTATTTT. Translating gives CASSVGPTDTQYF. Drawing the rest from reference TRBV9 and TRBJ2-3, the complete variable domain is DSGVTQTPKHLITATGQRVTLRCSPRSGDLSVYWYQQSLDQGLQFLIQYYNGEERAKGNILERFSAQQFPDLHSELNLSSLELGDSALYFCASSVGPTDTQYFGPGTRLTVL.

V gene TRBV7-9 combines with J gene TRBJ1-5, with TRBD1 identical over 9 bases. Germline V gives CDR1 SEHNR, CDR2 FQNEAQ (reference sequence). The CDR3 extends over 12 amino acids. V gave up 5 bases and J gave up 7 bases; unmatched junction bases: 0. CDR3 DNA sequence: TGTGCCAGCAGCGACAGGGGGCAGCCCCAGCATTTT. Translated, it gives CASSDRGQPQHF.

This clone was detected only a few times. One end of the junction is discordant with germline, which a read error may explain. The rearrangement joins TRBV14 to TRBJ1-1; D is unresolved. Per germline, CDR1 SGHDN and CDR2 FVKESK. The CDR3 runs 10 residues. CDR3 DNA: TGTGCCAGCAGCCTCAGGCCGAGAGAATTT. This gives the protein CASSLRPREF.

CDR3 DNA: TGTGCCAGCAGCTCCCCGGGGGGCTCCGGAAACACCATATATTTT. This encodes CASSSPGGSGNTIYF. The chain employs TRBV6-6 and TRBJ1-3; D is possibly TRBD1 (6 bases). V gave up 6 bases and J gave up 4 bases, with 16 bases separating them. This CDR3 contains 15 residues. Germline CDR1 is MNHNY and CDR2 is SVGAGI (reference sequence).

The chain links TRBV4-2 to TRBJ2-6; D not certain. V gave up 3 bases and J gave up 1 base, with 13 bases separating them. This CDR3 comprises 17 residues. Germline loops: CDR1 LGHNA, CDR2 YNFKEQ. The CDR3 DNA is TGTGCCAGCAGCCAGGACGGGCGGCAATCTGGGGCCAACGTCCTGACTTTC. Its translation: CASSQDGRQSGANVLTF.

This chain joins TRBV15 and TRBJ2-1; 9 bases align to TRBD1. CDR3 length: 13 amino acids. Germline CDR1 and CDR2: LNHNV and YYDKDF (reference sequence). Trimming took 2 bases from V and 9 from J; bases not matched to a gene: 2. The CDR3 loop reads CATSRRQGGEQFF. CDR3 nucleotides: TGTGCCACCAGCAGAAGACAGGGGGGTGAGCAGTTCTTC.

This sequence joins TRBV7-2 and TRBJ2-3, with 7 bases identical to TRBD1. Per the germline V gene, CDR1 is SGHTA and CDR2 is FQGNSA. The CDR3 spans 17 residues. V was pared by 2 bases and J by 0 bases, with 8 bases of the junction left unmatched. The CDR3, as DNA: TGTGCCAGCAGCTTATTATTAGGGGGCCCTAGCACAGATACGCAGTATTTT. Its translation: CASSLLLGGPSTDTQYF.